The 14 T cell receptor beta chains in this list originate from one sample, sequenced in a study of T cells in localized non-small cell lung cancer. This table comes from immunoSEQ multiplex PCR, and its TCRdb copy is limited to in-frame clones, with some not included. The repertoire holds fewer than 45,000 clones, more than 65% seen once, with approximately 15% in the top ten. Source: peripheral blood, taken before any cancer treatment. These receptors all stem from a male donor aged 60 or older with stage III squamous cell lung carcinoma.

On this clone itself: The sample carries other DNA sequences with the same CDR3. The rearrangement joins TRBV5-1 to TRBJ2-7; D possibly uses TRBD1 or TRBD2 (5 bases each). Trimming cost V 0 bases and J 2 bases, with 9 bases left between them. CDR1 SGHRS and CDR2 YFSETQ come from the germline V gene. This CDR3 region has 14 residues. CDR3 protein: CASSLGDGTYEQYF. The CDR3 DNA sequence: TGCGCCAGCAGCTTGGGGGACGGTACCTACGAGCAGTACTTC.

This CDR3 reads CASSLASGGLEQYF. CDR3 nucleotide sequence: TGTGCCAGCAGCCTGGCTAGCGGGGGTCTGGAGCAGTACTTC. The gene calls are TRBV11-2 and TRBJ2-7; TRBD2 aligns across 10 bases. CDR1 is SGHAT, CDR2 FQNNGV, per germline. Trimming removed 5 bases from V and 7 bases from J; junction bases left unmatched: 8. There are 14 residues in the CDR3.

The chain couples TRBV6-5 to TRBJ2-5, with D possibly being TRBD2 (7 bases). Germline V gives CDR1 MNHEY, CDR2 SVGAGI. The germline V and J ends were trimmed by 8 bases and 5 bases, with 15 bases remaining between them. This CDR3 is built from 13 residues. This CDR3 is CASGGASGETQYF. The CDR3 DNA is TGTGCCAGCGGGGGGGCGTCCGGGGAGACCCAGTACTTC.

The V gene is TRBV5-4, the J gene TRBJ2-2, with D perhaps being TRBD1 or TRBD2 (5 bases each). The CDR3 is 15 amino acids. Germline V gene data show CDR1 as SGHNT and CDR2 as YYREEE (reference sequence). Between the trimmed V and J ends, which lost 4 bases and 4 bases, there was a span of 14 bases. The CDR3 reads CASSREWDGTGELFF. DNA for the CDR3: TGTGCCAGCAGCCGAGAATGGGACGGCACCGGGGAGCTGTTTTTT.

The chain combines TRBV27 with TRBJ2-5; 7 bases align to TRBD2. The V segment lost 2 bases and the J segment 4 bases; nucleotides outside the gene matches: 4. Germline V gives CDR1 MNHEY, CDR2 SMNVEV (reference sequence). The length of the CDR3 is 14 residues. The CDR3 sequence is CASSLLGTIETQYF. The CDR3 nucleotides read TGTGCCAGCAGTTTACTCGGGACTATAGAGACCCAGTACTTC.

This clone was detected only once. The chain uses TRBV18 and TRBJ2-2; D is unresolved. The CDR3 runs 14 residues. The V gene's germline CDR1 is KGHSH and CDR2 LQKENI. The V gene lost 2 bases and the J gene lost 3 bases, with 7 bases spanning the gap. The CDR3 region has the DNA TGTGCCAGCTCACCAGTATCGGACACCGGGGAGCTGTTTTTT. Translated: CASSPVSDTGELFF.

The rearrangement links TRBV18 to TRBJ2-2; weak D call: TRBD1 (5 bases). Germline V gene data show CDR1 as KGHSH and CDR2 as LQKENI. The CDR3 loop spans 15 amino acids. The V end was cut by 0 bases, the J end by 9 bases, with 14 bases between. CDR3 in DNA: TGTGCCAGCTCACCACCGTCTCAGGGCGTCAGGGAGCTGTTTTTT. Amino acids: CASSPPSQGVRELFF. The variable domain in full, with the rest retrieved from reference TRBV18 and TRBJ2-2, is NAGVMQNPRHLVRRRGQEARLRCSPMKGHSHVYWYRQLPEEGLKFMVYLQKENIIDESGMPKERFSAEFPKEGPSILRIQQVVRGDSAAYFCASSPPSQGVRELFFGEGSRLTVL.

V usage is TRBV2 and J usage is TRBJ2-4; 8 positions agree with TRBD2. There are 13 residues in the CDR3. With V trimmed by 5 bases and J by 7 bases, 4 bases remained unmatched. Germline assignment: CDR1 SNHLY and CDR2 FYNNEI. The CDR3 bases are TGTGCCAGCAGTCCCGGACTAGCCAACATTCAGTACTTC. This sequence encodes CASSPGLANIQYF.

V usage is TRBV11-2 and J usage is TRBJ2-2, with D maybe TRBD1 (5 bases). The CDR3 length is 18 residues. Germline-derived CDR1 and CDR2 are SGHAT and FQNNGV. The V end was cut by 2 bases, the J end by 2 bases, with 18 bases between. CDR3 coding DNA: TGTGCCAGCAGCTTAAGAGGTCCCTCGACAGTCAACACCGGGGAGCTGTTTTTT. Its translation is CASSLRGPSTVNTGELFF.

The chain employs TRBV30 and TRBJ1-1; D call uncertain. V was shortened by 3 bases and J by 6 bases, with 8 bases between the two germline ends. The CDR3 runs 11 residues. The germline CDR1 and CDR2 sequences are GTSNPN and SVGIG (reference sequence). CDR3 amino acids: CAWSREAEAFF. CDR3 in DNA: TGTGCCTGGAGCCGGGAGGCTGAAGCTTTCTTT.

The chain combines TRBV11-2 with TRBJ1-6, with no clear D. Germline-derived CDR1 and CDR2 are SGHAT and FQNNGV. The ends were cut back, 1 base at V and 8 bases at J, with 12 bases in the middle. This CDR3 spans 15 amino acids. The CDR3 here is CASSLADPADSPLHF. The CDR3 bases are TGTGCCAGCAGCTTAGCCGACCCGGCGGATTCACCCCTCCACTTT.

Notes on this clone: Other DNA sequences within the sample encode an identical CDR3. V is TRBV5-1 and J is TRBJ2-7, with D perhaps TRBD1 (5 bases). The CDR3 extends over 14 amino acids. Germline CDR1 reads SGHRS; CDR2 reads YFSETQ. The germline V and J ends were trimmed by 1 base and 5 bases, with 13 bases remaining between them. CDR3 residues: CASSLNGQADEQYF. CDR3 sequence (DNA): TGCGCCAGCAGCTTGAACGGACAAGCTGACGAGCAGTACTTC.

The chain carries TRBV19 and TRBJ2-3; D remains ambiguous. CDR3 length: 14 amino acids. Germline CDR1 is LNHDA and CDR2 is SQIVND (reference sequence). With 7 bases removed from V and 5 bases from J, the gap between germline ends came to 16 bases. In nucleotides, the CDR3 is TGTGCCAGTACCCGCGGCCGTGGCATAGATACGCAGTATTTT. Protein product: CASTRGRGIDTQYF.

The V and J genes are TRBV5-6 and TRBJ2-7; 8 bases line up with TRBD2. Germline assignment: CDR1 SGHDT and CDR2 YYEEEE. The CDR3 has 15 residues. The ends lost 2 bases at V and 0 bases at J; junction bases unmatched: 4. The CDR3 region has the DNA TGTGCCAGCAGCTTAATCAGCGGGGGCTCCTACGAGCAGTACTTC. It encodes CASSLISGGSYEQYF.